These 30 T cell receptor beta chains were sequenced from one sample in a study of cytomegalovirus exposure and HLA in healthy donors (dated by TCRdb to about 2017). Library generation was performed with the immunoSEQ multiplex PCR assay. The multiplex PCR relied on a mix of 60 forward primers for TCR Vbeta segments and 13 reverse primers for TCR Jbeta segments. TCRdb stores this immuneACCESS table with in-frame sequences only. Part of the clones is absent; in the studies checked, under half of the shortfall reflects unresolved V genes, and no reason is known for the rest. The sample includes roughly 150,000 clones, with roughly 85% observed a single time. Of the sample, approximately 6.2% is held by the ten largest clones. The sample comprised PBMCs. These receptors originate from a man aged 40-55 years in good health and CMV-seropositive.

This chain links TRBV7-9 with TRBJ2-5; TRBD1 agrees at 8 bases. This CDR3 comprises 14 residues. J was trimmed by 5 bases and V by 5 bases; bases with no gene match: 7. Per the germline V gene, CDR1 is SEHNR and CDR2 is FQNEAQ (reference sequence). CDR3 residues: CASSLQGGRETQYF. Written as DNA, the CDR3 is TGTGCCAGCAGCCTACAGGGGGGCCGGGAGACCCAGTACTTC.

This clone was counted between two and nine times. This rearrangement joins TRBV28 to TRBJ1-3; weak D call: TRBD1 (6 bases). The CDR3 loop spans 17 amino acids. Trimming cost V 5 bases and J 0 bases, with 17 bases left between them. Germline CDR1 MDHEN, CDR2 SYDVKM. This CDR3 is CASSLGAGTLSGNTIYF. The DNA of the CDR3 is TGTGCCAGCAGTCTTGGGGCAGGGACACTCTCTGGAAACACCATATATTTT.

The V gene is TRBV18, the J gene TRBJ1-4, with TRBD1 matching over 7 bases. Germline V gene sequence: CDR1 KGHSH, CDR2 LQKENI. After removal of 6 bases from V and 3 bases from J, the junction contained 7 bases not matched to a gene. This CDR3 is built from 15 residues. CDR3 residues: CASSSGQAANEKLFF. CDR3 DNA: TGTGCCAGCTCGTCAGGACAGGCTGCTAATGAAAAACTGTTTTTT. The variable domain in full, with the rest retrieved from reference TRBV18 and TRBJ1-4, is NAGVMQNPRHLVRRRGQEARLRCSPMKGHSHVYWYRQLPEEGLKFMVYLQKENIIDESGMPKERFSAEFPKEGPSILRIQQVVRGDSAAYFCASSSGQAANEKLFFGSGTQLSVL.

The V gene is TRBV5-6, the J gene TRBJ1-1; D might be TRBD1 (6 bases). The germline gives CDR1 SGHDT, CDR2 YYEEEE. The length of the CDR3 is 16 residues. V lost 3 bases to trimming and J lost 2 bases, with 17 bases between them. This CDR3 is CASSWVPGQFNTEAFF. CDR3 in DNA: TGTGCCAGCAGCTGGGTGCCGGGACAATTCAACACTGAAGCTTTCTTT.

This CDR3 reads CASSVTGDEKLFF. The CDR3 DNA reads as TGTGCCAGCTCCGTTACAGGGGATGAAAAACTGTTTTTT. The chain employs TRBV6-6 and TRBJ1-4; 7 nucleotides agree with TRBD1. Germline assignment: CDR1 MNHNY and CDR2 SVGAGI (reference sequence). The CDR3 length is 13 residues. V was pared by 8 bases and J by 6 bases, with 6 bases of the junction left unmatched.

As DNA, the CDR3 is TGTGCCAGCAGTTTATCTGGGGACAACATCGAGCAGTACTTC. Translation gives CASSLSGDNIEQYF. This chain links TRBV27 with TRBJ2-7; the D gene is possibly TRBD1 (6 bases). Germline loops: CDR1 MNHEY, CDR2 SMNVEV (reference sequence). The CDR3 is 14 amino acids. The V end was cut by 0 bases, the J end by 6 bases, with 12 bases between.

CDR3 DNA: TGTGCCAGCAGTTTGGGGCCCAATCAGCCCCAGCATTTT. Amino acid sequence: CASSLGPNQPQHF. The V call is TRBV27, the J call TRBJ1-5, with D possibly TRBD1 on 5 matching bases. Trimming stripped 3 bases from V and 3 bases from J, with 6 bases between. Germline V CDR1 and CDR2: MNHEY, SMNVEV (reference sequence). This CDR3 is 13 amino acids long.

Concerning this clone: One end of the junction is discordant with germline, which a read error may explain. This chain links TRBV7-9 with TRBJ2-7, with D perhaps TRBD2 (6 bases). The CDR3 extends over 15 amino acids. The germline CDR1 and CDR2 sequences are SEHNR and FQNEAQ (reference sequence). CDR3 nucleotides: TGTTCCAGCAGGGATTGGGTTAGCGGTTCCTACGAGCAGTACTTC. This sequence encodes CSSRDWVSGSYEQYF. The full variable domain, its missing parts supplied by reference TRBV7-9 and TRBJ2-7, is DTGVSQNPRHKITKRGQNVTFRCDPISEHNRLYWYRQTLGQGPEFLTYFQNEAQLEKSRLLSDRFSAERPKGSFSTLEIQRTEQGDSAMYLCSSRDWVSGSYEQYFGPGTRLTVT.

This chain connects TRBV5-4 to TRBJ1-6; D gene ambiguous. V dropped 4 bases and J dropped 0 bases, with 11 bases sitting between them. The CDR3 runs to 16 residues. Germline V gives CDR1 SGHNT, CDR2 YYREEE (reference sequence). The CDR3 region is CASSPGSDSYNSPLHF. The CDR3 coding sequence is TGTGCCAGCAGCCCGGGGTCAGACTCCTATAATTCACCCCTCCACTTT.

The V call is TRBV4-2, the J call TRBJ2-7; TRBD2 matches 12 bases. Per germline, CDR1 LGHNA and CDR2 YNFKEQ. V was clipped by 6 bases and J by 2 bases; unmatched bases: 11. The CDR3 spans 17 residues. The DNA for the CDR3 is TGTGCCAGCAGTGAGACTAGCGGGAGATTTACCGCCTACGAGCAGTACTTC. It encodes CASSETSGRFTAYEQYF.

This clone was counted a few times. A single base is all that separates this from a far larger clone, so a read error is likely. This sample includes further DNA sequences coding for the same CDR3. The chain carries TRBV7-9 and TRBJ1-2; D ambiguous. V was pared by 3 bases and J by 8 bases, with 13 bases between. Germline CDR1 is SEHNR and CDR2 is FQNEAQ (reference sequence). The CDR3 length is 13 residues. The CDR3 region has the DNA TGTGCCAGCAGCTTGAGTAGCTTTTTGGGCTACACCTTC. Translating it yields CASSLSSFLGYTF.

To note about this clone: Other DNA sequences in the sample encode the same CDR3. The chain is built from TRBV7-9 and TRBJ1-3; D uncertain. CDR1 and CDR2 (germline): SEHNR, FQNEAQ (reference sequence). V was clipped by 4 bases and J by 0 bases, with 7 bases between them. The CDR3 loop spans 14 amino acids. CDR3 in amino acids: CASSSSISGNTIYF. The CDR3, as DNA: TGTGCCAGCAGCTCATCTATCTCTGGAAACACCATATATTTT.

The chain is built from TRBV19 and TRBJ2-1; D is unresolved. The CDR3 consists of 13 residues. Between the trimmed V and J ends, which lost 4 bases and 10 bases, there was a span of 14 bases. Germline V lookup: CDR1 LNHDA, CDR2 SQIVND (reference sequence). CDR3 nucleotides: TGTGCCAGTAGTAACGGCATAGTCGGGGAGCAGTTCTTC. This codes for CASSNGIVGEQFF. Using reference TRBV19 and TRBJ2-1 for the parts outside the CDR3, the full variable domain is DGGITQSPKYLFRKEGQNVTLSCEQNLNHDAMYWYRQDPGQGLRLIYYSQIVNDFQKGDIAEGYSVSREKKESFPLTVTSAQKNPTAFYLCASSNGIVGEQFFGPGTRLTVL.

V gene TRBV11-2 combines with J gene TRBJ1-5, with 9 bases lining up with TRBD1. CDR3 length equals 15 residues. Germline-derived CDR1 and CDR2 are SGHAT and FQNNGV. The junction had 3 bases not matched to a gene; V was cut back by 1 base and J by 5 bases. The CDR3 DNA is TGTGCCAGCAGCTTAGGGGACAGGGAGTATCAGCCCCAGCATTTT. Translation: CASSLGDREYQPQHF.

The V gene is TRBV28, the J gene TRBJ2-7; no clear D gene. The CDR3 length is 15 residues. V shed 3 bases and J shed 4 bases, with 16 bases lying between them. Germline V lookup: CDR1 MDHEN, CDR2 SYDVKM. The CDR3 region is CASSLVDSQRYEQYF. The CDR3 DNA reads TGTGCCAGCAGTTTGGTCGACTCCCAACGTTACGAGCAGTACTTC.

The chain combines TRBV7-8 with TRBJ1-2, with TRBD1 as a possible D gene (5 bases). The CDR3 extends over 14 amino acids. V was trimmed by 5 bases and J by 4 bases, leaving 14 bases between them. Germline CDR1 is SGHVS and CDR2 is FQNEAQ. CDR3 loop: CASSQIEGLYGYTF. The CDR3 DNA reads as TGTGCCAGCAGCCAAATAGAGGGACTCTATGGCTACACCTTC.

This clone turned up a few times. The CDR3 sequence is CASSQVQGANEQFF. The CDR3 DNA is TGTGCCAGCAGCCAGGTACAGGGTGCCAATGAGCAGTTCTTC. This chain connects TRBV7-9 to TRBJ2-1; TRBD1 might be the D (6 bases). Looked up from germline, CDR1 is SEHNR and CDR2 is FQNEAQ (reference sequence). The CDR3 is 14 amino acids. V lost 5 bases and J lost 6, with 14 bases in between.

The chain couples TRBV30 to TRBJ2-7; 7 bases map to TRBD1. The germline V gene encodes CDR1 GTSNPN and CDR2 SVGIG (reference sequence). V dropped 4 bases and J dropped 5; count of bases not matched to a gene: 2. The CDR3 sequence is 11 residues long. This CDR3 reads CAWTQGDEQYF. CDR3 coding DNA: TGTGCCTGGACTCAGGGGGACGAGCAGTACTTC.

This chain uses TRBV5-1 with TRBJ2-5, with 7 bases aligning to TRBD2. V dropped 4 bases and J dropped 5; count of bases not matched to a gene: 5. Germline CDR1 reads SGHRS; CDR2 reads YFSETQ. The CDR3 length is 13 residues. CDR3 bases: TGCGCCAGCAGCCCCGCGGGGGTCGAGACCCAGTACTTC. Translation: CASSPAGVETQYF.

The genes are TRBV4-2 and TRBJ1-2; 8 bases map to TRBD1. There are 14 residues in the CDR3. Germline V CDR1 and CDR2: LGHNA, YNFKEQ. Trimming took 0 bases from V and 8 from J; bases not matched to a gene: 5. CDR3 residues: CASSQERQGRGYTF. In DNA form, the CDR3 reads TGTGCCAGCAGCCAAGAGAGACAGGGGCGCGGCTACACCTTC.

The CDR3 is CAISESATSGVKTQYF. CDR3 DNA sequence: TGTGCCATCAGTGAGTCTGCCACTAGCGGGGTGAAGACCCAGTACTTC. The V and J genes are TRBV10-3 and TRBJ2-5; 10 bases agree with TRBD2. Germline trimming cut 0 bases from V and 6 bases from J; bases unmatched to any gene: 7. The CDR3 is made up of 16 amino acids. Germline CDR1 reads ENHRY; CDR2 reads SYGVKD.

The chain employs TRBV6-5 and TRBJ1-6; 9 nucleotides agree with TRBD1. The V segment lost 6 bases and the J segment 7 bases; nucleotides outside the gene matches: 1. This CDR3 is built from 13 residues. Germline-derived CDR1 and CDR2 are MNHEY and SVGAGI. Written as DNA, the CDR3 is TGTGCCAGCAGGGGGACAGGGAATTCACCCCTCCACTTT. Translating it yields CASRGTGNSPLHF.

The sample holds a few counts of this clone. The chain links TRBV7-3 to TRBJ2-1, with a possible D match to TRBD2 (5 bases). In germline, CDR1 is SGHTA, CDR2 FQGTGA. The germline V and J ends were trimmed by 5 bases and 8 bases, with 16 bases remaining between them. The CDR3 is made up of 14 amino acids. The CDR3 nucleotides read TGTGCCAGCAGCCCCTACGGACCCGGGGATGAGCAGTTCTTC. Its protein product is CASSPYGPGDEQFF.

The chain carries TRBV29-1 and TRBJ2-2; D call uncertain. CDR3 size: 13 residues. The ends were cut back, 5 bases at V and 4 bases at J, with 11 bases in the middle. Germline CDR1 reads SQVTM; CDR2 reads ANQGSEA. The DNA for the CDR3 is TGCAGCGTTCCTATCACGGGCACCGGGGAGCTGTTTTTT. Amino acids: CSVPITGTGELFF.

J is TRBJ1-5 and V is TRBV14; a possible D gene is TRBD1 (6 bases). From germline, CDR1 is SGHDN and CDR2 FVKESK. The CDR3 has 13 amino acids. V was shortened by 3 bases and J by 7 bases, with 10 bases between the two germline ends. The CDR3 region is CASSQNRVQPQHF. The CDR3 DNA follows: TGTGCCAGCAGCCAGAACAGGGTCCAGCCCCAGCATTTT.

This clone has only a few counts. This rearrangement joins TRBV19 to TRBJ1-2; D is ambiguous. Germline-derived CDR1 and CDR2 are LNHDA and SQIVND (reference sequence). Trimming cost V 7 bases and J 8 bases, with 11 bases left between them. This CDR3 is built from 11 residues. CDR3 nucleotides: TGTGCCAGTACCGCGGCTGGGGGCTACACCTTC. Protein: CASTAAGGYTF.

This clone was detected only a few times. V gene TRBV18 combines with J gene TRBJ1-2, with 9 bases fitting TRBD1. This CDR3 has 14 amino acids. V shed 0 bases and J 8 bases; nucleotides not matched to a gene: 4. The germline V gene encodes CDR1 KGHSH and CDR2 LQKENI. The CDR3 DNA reads TGTGCCAGCTCACCACCCGGGACAGGGCGAGGCTACACCTTC. Translation: CASSPPGTGRGYTF.

This clone was found a few times. V and J are TRBV15 and TRBJ2-1, with D hard to call. Germline V CDR1 and CDR2: LNHNV, YYDKDF (reference sequence). V shed 3 bases and J shed 10 bases, with 10 bases lying between them. CDR3 length equals 12 residues. The CDR3 DNA reads TGTGCCACCAGCAGGCAGTCGCCCGAGCAGTTCTTC. Its protein is CATSRQSPEQFF.

V and J are TRBV19 and TRBJ1-4; D not certain. This CDR3 contains 11 residues. Trimming left V 1 base short and J 13 bases short, with 7 bases between. Germline values: CDR1 LNHDA, CDR2 SQIVND (reference sequence). CDR3 residues: CASSIGPGLFF. In DNA, the CDR3 is TGTGCCAGTAGTATAGGACCAGGACTGTTTTTT.

V and J are TRBV5-1 and TRBJ2-7, with 8 bases that match TRBD2. Germline V CDR1 and CDR2: SGHRS, YFSETQ. The V and J ends lost 4 bases and 2 bases, in that order; junction bases with no gene match: 2. The CDR3 length is 13 residues. The CDR3 DNA reads as TGCGCCAGCAGCGGCGGGGGGCCCTACGAGCAGTACTTC. Its translation is CASSGGGPYEQYF.